This T cell receptor beta chain is from a study of control samples from healthy donors and cancer patients. The V gene lost 5 bases and the J gene lost 6 bases, with 17 bases spanning the gap. CDR3 length: 15 amino acids. Germline CDR1 reads LNHNV; CDR2 reads YYDKDF (reference sequence). This clone was picked up one time. TCRdb's copy holds only in-frame clones and misses some; the assay was immunoSEQ multiplex PCR. The data hold over 85,000 clones, with about 90% observed a single time. This rearrangement joins TRBV15 to TRBJ2-1; the D gene could be TRBD1 or TRBD2 (6 bases each). The TCR was taken from a woman in her late teens or twenties in good health. The specimen was blood. This CDR3 reads CATSVEGGTGNEQFF. In DNA form, the CDR3 reads TGTGCCACCAGCGTGGAGGGGGGTACCGGCAATGAGCAGTTCTTC.